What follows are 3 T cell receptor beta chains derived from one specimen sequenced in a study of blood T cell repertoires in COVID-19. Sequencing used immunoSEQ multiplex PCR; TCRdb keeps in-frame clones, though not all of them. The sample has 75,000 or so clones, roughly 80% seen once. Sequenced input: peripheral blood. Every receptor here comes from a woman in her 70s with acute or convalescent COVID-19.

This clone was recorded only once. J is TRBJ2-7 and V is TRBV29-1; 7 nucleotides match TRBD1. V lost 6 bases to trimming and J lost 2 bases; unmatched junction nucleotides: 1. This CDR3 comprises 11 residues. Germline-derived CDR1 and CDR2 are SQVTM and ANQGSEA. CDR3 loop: CSVGTAYEQYF. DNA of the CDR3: TGCAGCGTCGGGACAGCCTACGAGCAGTACTTC.

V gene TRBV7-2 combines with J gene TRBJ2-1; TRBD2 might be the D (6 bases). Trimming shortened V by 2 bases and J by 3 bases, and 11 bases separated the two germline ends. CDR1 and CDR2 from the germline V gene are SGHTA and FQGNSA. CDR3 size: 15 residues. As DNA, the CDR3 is TGTGCCAGCAGCTTACGTAGCGGTGACTACAATGAGCAGTTCTTC. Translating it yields CASSLRSGDYNEQFF.

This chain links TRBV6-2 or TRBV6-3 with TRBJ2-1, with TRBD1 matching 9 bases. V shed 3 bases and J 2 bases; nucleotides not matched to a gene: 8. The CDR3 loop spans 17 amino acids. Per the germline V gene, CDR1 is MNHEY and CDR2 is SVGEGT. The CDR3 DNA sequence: TGTGCCAGCAGTTATCCCAGTAGACAGGGGGCCTACAATGAGCAGTTCTTC. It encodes CASSYPSRQGAYNEQFF.